Each of the 28 T cell receptor beta chains below was sequenced from the same sample in a study of Ad26.COV2.S vaccination and SARS-CoV-2 variants. Treatment of the sample: roughly 19 received Ad26.COV2.S at low or high dose, single or two shots; several received placebo; per-sample allocation not given. Sampling occurred on day 63 after the first vaccine or placebo injection. Here immunoSEQ multiplex PCR was the method, and the copy in TCRdb shows in-frame clones only, minus some. The sample carries about 260,000 clones, 87% recorded once. Sequencing used peripheral blood, obtained in a trial of Ad26.COV2.S vaccine versus placebo. The receptor source for this set is a person between 18 and 59 years old who received the Ad26.COV2.S COVID-19 vaccine or a placebo.

V gene TRBV5-1 combines with J gene TRBJ1-2; 9 positions agree with TRBD1. The J segment lost 4 bases and the V segment lost 1 base, leaving 2 bases of the junction unmatched. CDR1 and CDR2 (germline): SGHRS, YFSETQ. The length of the CDR3 is 14 residues. The CDR3, as DNA: TGCGCCAGCAGCTTGACGGACAGGGGCTATGGCTACACCTTC. Translating it yields CASSLTDRGYGYTF.

The chain combines TRBV11-3 with TRBJ2-7; 9 bases line up with TRBD2. Germline lookup yields CDR1 SGHNT and CDR2 YENEEA. The CDR3 covers 15 residues. V lost 3 bases and J lost 3; bases outside the gene matches: 6. The CDR3 here is CASSFRSGGNYEQYF. Written as DNA, the CDR3 is TGTGCCAGCAGCTTTAGGAGCGGGGGGAACTACGAGCAGTACTTC.

V usage is TRBV11-3 and J usage is TRBJ2-1; D is undetermined. Germline V lookup: CDR1 SGHNT, CDR2 YENEEA. The ends were cut back, 3 bases at V and 5 bases at J, with 11 bases in the middle. The CDR3 sequence is 14 residues long. The CDR3 here is CASSFRHGNNEQFF. For the CDR3, the DNA is TGTGCCAGCAGCTTCCGACACGGAAACAATGAGCAGTTCTTC.

The DNA for the CDR3 is TGTGCCACCAGCACGGGGGACAGCTACGAGCAGTACTTC. Translated: CATSTGDSYEQYF. V usage is TRBV15 and J usage is TRBJ2-7; TRBD1 is a possible D gene (7 bases). Germline V CDR1 and CDR2: LNHNV, YYDKDF (reference sequence). This CDR3 has 13 amino acids. V dropped 4 bases and J dropped 3 bases, with 10 bases sitting between them.

V and J are TRBV9 and TRBJ1-1; tentatively, D is TRBD1 (6 bases). This CDR3 is built from 18 residues. Germline loops: CDR1 SGDLS, CDR2 YYNGEE. The V and J ends lost 4 bases and 0 bases respectively, with 22 bases between them. The CDR3 spells CASSPRPTPGTLNTEAFF. CDR3 DNA: TGTGCCAGCAGCCCGAGGCCAACCCCCGGGACATTGAACACTGAAGCTTTCTTT.

The rearrangement joins TRBV30 to TRBJ1-2; D might be TRBD1 (5 bases). CDR3 length: 14 amino acids. Germline V gene lookup returns CDR1 GTSNPN and CDR2 SVGIG (reference sequence). Trimming pared 4 bases from V and 0 bases from J, leaving 12 bases between. In DNA, the CDR3 is TGTGCCTGGACTGACAGCTCCGCTAACTATGGCTACACCTTC. This encodes CAWTDSSANYGYTF. Full variable domain (missing parts from reference TRBV30 and TRBJ1-2): SQTIHQWPATLVQPVGSPLSLECTVEGTSNPNLYWYRQAAGRGLQLLFYSVGIGQISSEVPQNLSASRPQDRQFILSSKKLLLSDSGFYLCAWTDSSANYGYTFGSGTRLTVV.

This clone came up once. This chain connects TRBV4-3 to TRBJ2-3; 10 nucleotides match TRBD2. This CDR3 comprises 17 residues. Trimming removed 0 bases from V and 2 bases from J; junction bases left unmatched: 5. The germline gives CDR1 LGHNA, CDR2 YSLEER. This CDR3 is CASSQEALAGITDTQYF. Here the CDR3 DNA reads TGCGCCAGCAGCCAAGAGGCACTAGCGGGGATCACAGATACGCAGTATTTT.

The chain links TRBV5-1 to TRBJ2-7, with 7 bases that match TRBD1. J lost 6 bases, V lost 5 bases, and 11 bases had no gene match. Germline CDR1 is SGHRS and CDR2 is YFSETQ. The CDR3 sequence is 14 residues long. The CDR3 coding sequence is TGCGCCAGCAGATCGCGACAGGGCTTCTGCGAGCAGTACGTC. Protein sequence: CASRSRQGFCEQYV.

The genes are TRBV4-3 and TRBJ2-4; 12 bases align to TRBD2. Trimming at V came to 1 base and at J to 1 base, leaving 11 bases not matched to a gene. The CDR3 extends over 20 amino acids. Germline CDR1 LGHNA, CDR2 YSLEER. CDR3 DNA sequence: TGCGCCAGCAGCCAAGGGGTTCGGACTAGCGGGGCCCCTGCCAAAAACATTCAGTACTTC. Translation: CASSQGVRTSGAPAKNIQYF.

The rearrangement links TRBV29-1 to TRBJ2-5, with TRBD1 matching over 11 bases. The CDR3 runs to 14 residues. The germline V gene encodes CDR1 SQVTM and CDR2 ANQGSEA. J was trimmed by 6 bases and V by 2 bases; bases with no gene match: 5. The CDR3 protein is CSVERGQGGKTQYF. The CDR3, as DNA: TGCAGCGTTGAACGGGGACAGGGGGGAAAGACCCAGTACTTC.

The gene calls are TRBV2 and TRBJ2-6, with a possible D match to TRBD2 (6 bases). Trimming shortened V by 8 bases and J by 1 base, and 18 bases separated the two germline ends. The CDR3 has 17 amino acids. Germline CDR1 is SNHLY and CDR2 is FYNNEI. The CDR3 sequence is CASSNRRGGSGANVLTF. The CDR3 DNA sequence: TGTGCCAGCTCCAACAGGAGGGGAGGATCTGGGGCCAACGTCCTGACTTTC.

The V and J genes are TRBV10-3 and TRBJ1-6; weak D call: TRBD1 (6 bases). This CDR3 is built from 16 residues. Trimming took off 10 bases at V and 7 bases at J, with 23 bases between the two ends. Germline-derived CDR1 and CDR2 are ENHRY and SYGVKD. The CDR3 sequence: CATKIPDSYANSPLHF. The CDR3 DNA sequence: TGTGCCACCAAAATACCGGACAGTTACGCGAATTCACCCCTCCACTTT.

The chain links TRBV10-3 to TRBJ2-5, with 8 bases fitting TRBD2. The CDR3 is 15 amino acids. Germline CDR1 is ENHRY and CDR2 is SYGVKD. V lost 6 bases and J lost 5; bases outside the gene matches: 11. CDR3 nucleotides: TGTGCCATCAGGGCCGGGACTAGTATGGCGGAGACCCAGTACTTC. Translated: CAIRAGTSMAETQYF.

In DNA form, the CDR3 reads TGCAGTGCTAGTAACAGGTACCAAGAGACCCAGTACTTC. It yields the protein CSASNRYQETQYF. The chain recombines TRBV20-1 with TRBJ2-5; D is possibly TRBD1 (5 bases). This CDR3 spans 13 amino acids. With 3 bases removed from V and 0 bases from J, the gap between germline ends came to 8 bases. Per germline, CDR1 DFQATT and CDR2 SNEGSKA (reference sequence).

This sequence joins TRBV24-1 and TRBJ1-6; tentatively, D is TRBD1 (5 bases). Germline CDR1 KGHDR, CDR2 SFDVKD. With 9 bases removed from V and 2 bases from J, the gap between germline ends came to 10 bases. The CDR3 totals 14 residues. CDR3 bases: TGTGCCACCTGGAGGGGACCCTATAATTCACCCCTCCACTTT. It yields the protein CATWRGPYNSPLHF.

The V gene is TRBV4-1, the J gene TRBJ1-2; D unresolved. V dropped 1 base and J dropped 0 bases, with 12 bases sitting between them. The CDR3 is 16 residues long. Germline V gene lookup returns CDR1 MGHRA and CDR2 YSYEKL. This chain's CDR3 is CASSQGEWHSNYGYTF. The DNA for the CDR3 is TGCGCCAGCAGCCAAGGCGAGTGGCATTCTAACTATGGCTACACCTTC.

The chain couples TRBV7-8 to TRBJ1-4; 7 nucleotides match TRBD1. Germline V CDR1 and CDR2: SGHVS, FQNEAQ. The V and J ends lost 5 bases and 10 bases, in that order; junction bases with no gene match: 7. The CDR3 runs to 13 residues. The CDR3 DNA sequence: TGTGCCAGCAGCAGGGACAGTACGGGAAAACTGTTTTTT. This gives the protein CASSRDSTGKLFF.

This chain joins TRBV19 and TRBJ2-1, with TRBD1 identical over 7 bases. The CDR3 runs 15 residues. CDR1 LNHDA and CDR2 SQIVND come from the germline V gene (reference sequence). V lost 8 bases and J lost 0; bases outside the gene matches: 7. In DNA form, the CDR3 reads TGTGCCAGTTCGACAGGGATTAGCTCCTACAATGAGCAGTTCTTC. Translated: CASSTGISSYNEQFF.

The chain couples TRBV20-1 to TRBJ2-7, with a weak D call TRBD1 (6 bases). Per the germline V gene, CDR1 is DFQATT and CDR2 is SNEGSKA (reference sequence). The CDR3 totals 10 residues. Trimming took off 4 bases at V and 6 bases at J, with 7 bases between the two ends. In nucleotides, the CDR3 is TGCAGTGCTACAGGGGCCGAGCAGTACGTC. Translated, it gives CSATGAEQYV.

The chain has TRBV19 and TRBJ2-1, with D maybe TRBD1 (6 bases). Trimming took 1 base from V and 9 from J, leaving 7 bases between them. This CDR3 region has 12 residues. Germline V CDR1 and CDR2: LNHDA, SQIVND (reference sequence). The CDR3 reads CASSIGGGEQFF. The CDR3 region has the DNA TGTGCCAGTAGTATAGGAGGGGGTGAGCAGTTCTTC.

The J gene is TRBJ1-2, the V gene TRBV15; D is unclear. The CDR3 has 13 residues. Deletions cut 3 bases from V and 4 bases from J, with 9 bases between. CDR1 and CDR2 from the germline V gene are LNHNV and YYDKDF (reference sequence). The CDR3 sequence: CATSSGLGYGYTF. In DNA, the CDR3 is TGTGCCACCAGCAGCGGACTCGGCTATGGCTACACCTTC.

The chain is built from TRBV5-6 and TRBJ2-7; D uncertain. The CDR3 has 14 amino acids. Germline lookup yields CDR1 SGHDT and CDR2 YYEEEE. Trimming stripped 0 bases from V and 5 bases from J, with 12 bases between. Written as DNA, the CDR3 is TGTGCCAGCAGCTTGGGACCCTGGGAAAACGAGCAGTACGTC. This translates into CASSLGPWENEQYV.

The J gene is TRBJ2-6, the V gene TRBV19, with 7 bases lining up with TRBD1. The CDR3 sequence is 16 residues long. With V trimmed by 4 bases and J by 0 bases, 3 bases remained unmatched. Per germline, CDR1 LNHDA and CDR2 SQIVND (reference sequence). The CDR3 spells CASSRQGHSGANVLTF. The CDR3 nucleotides are TGTGCCAGTAGTAGACAGGGCCACTCTGGGGCCAACGTCCTGACTTTC.

V gene TRBV11-3 combines with J gene TRBJ2-5, with a possible D match to TRBD1 (6 bases). The length of the CDR3 is 14 residues. Trimming shortened V by 5 bases and J by 0 bases, and 10 bases separated the two germline ends. Germline CDR1 is SGHNT and CDR2 is YENEEA. CDR3 bases: TGTGCCAGCAGCGAATACAGGGACCAAGAGACCCAGTACTTC. It is translated as CASSEYRDQETQYF.

The genes are TRBV3-1 (or the pseudogene TRBV3-2) and TRBJ2-2, with D perhaps matching TRBD2 (5 bases). V was pared by 4 bases and J by 2 bases, with 11 bases between. Germline-derived CDR1 and CDR2 are LGHDT and YNNKEL (reference sequence). The CDR3 length is 15 residues. CDR3 nucleotides: TGTGCCAGCAGCCTTACCCGGGAAAACACCGGGGAGCTGTTTTTT. As protein: CASSLTRENTGELFF.

This clone was detected a few times. This chain joins TRBV6-1 and TRBJ2-7; no definite D call. The CDR3 sequence is 16 residues long. Looked up from germline, CDR1 is MNHNS and CDR2 is SASEGT. V was shortened by 4 bases and J by 2 bases, with 18 bases between the two germline ends. In nucleotides, the CDR3 is TGTGCCAGCAGTGCGATCGGGCAGCTCCCTACCTACGAGCAGTACGTC. The encoded protein is CASSAIGQLPTYEQYV.

V usage is TRBV7-9 and J usage is TRBJ1-2, with TRBD1 identical over 8 bases. The CDR3 spans 16 residues. The germline V gene encodes CDR1 SEHNR and CDR2 FQNEAQ (reference sequence). The V gene end was trimmed by 2 bases and the J gene end by 6 bases; junction bases not matched to a gene: 11. CDR3 DNA: TGTGCCAGCAGCTTACCCGACAGGGGAGGAGGACATGGCTACACCTTC. Protein: CASSLPDRGGGHGYTF.

The rearrangement links TRBV7-9 to TRBJ1-3, with D hard to call. The CDR3 loop spans 14 amino acids. Germline loops: CDR1 SEHNR, CDR2 FQNEAQ (reference sequence). Trimming took 4 bases from V and 2 from J, leaving 9 bases between them. The CDR3 coding sequence is TGTGCCAGCAGCTCCTGGACCGCTGGAAACACCATATATTTT. Translated: CASSSWTAGNTIYF.